The source of this T cell receptor beta chain is a study of CD8+ T cells in alopecia areata. Obtained from alopecia areata patients were lesional scalp punch biopsies along with peripheral blood. The CDR3 covers 13 residues. In germline, CDR1 is SGHKS, CDR2 YYEKEE (reference sequence). Trimming took 4 bases from V and 1 from J, leaving 8 bases between them. Extraction of RNA preceded its reverse transcription into cDNA, which served as the sequencing template. Repertoires were generated with immunoSEQ multiplex PCR, while TCRdb's copy carries only in-frame clones and drops some. The sample carries thousands of clones, approximately 60% recorded once.

The sample here was skin, taken at week 0. The V and J genes are TRBV5-5 and TRBJ1-1; D perhaps matches TRBD1 (6 bases). The receptor comes from a human donor with alopecia areata. CDR3 DNA sequence: TGTGCCAGCAGCCTACAGGGGAACACTGAAGCTTTCTTT. Encoded protein: CASSLQGNTEAFF.